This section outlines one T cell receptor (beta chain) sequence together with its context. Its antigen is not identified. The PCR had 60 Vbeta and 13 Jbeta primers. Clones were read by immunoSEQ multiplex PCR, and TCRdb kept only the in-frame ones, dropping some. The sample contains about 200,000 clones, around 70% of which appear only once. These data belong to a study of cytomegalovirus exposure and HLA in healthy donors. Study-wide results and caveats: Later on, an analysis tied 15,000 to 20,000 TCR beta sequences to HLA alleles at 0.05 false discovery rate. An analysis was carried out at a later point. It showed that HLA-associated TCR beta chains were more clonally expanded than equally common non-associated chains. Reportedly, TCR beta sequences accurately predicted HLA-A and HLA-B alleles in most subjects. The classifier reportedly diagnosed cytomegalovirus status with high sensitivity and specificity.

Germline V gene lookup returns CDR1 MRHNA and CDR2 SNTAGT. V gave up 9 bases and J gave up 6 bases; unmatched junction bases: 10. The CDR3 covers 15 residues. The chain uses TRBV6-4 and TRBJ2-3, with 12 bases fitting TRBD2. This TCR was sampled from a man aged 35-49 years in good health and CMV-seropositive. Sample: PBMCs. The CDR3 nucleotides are TGTGCCAGATCACCGACTAGCGGGGGCGACGATACGCAGTATTTT. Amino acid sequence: CARSPTSGGDDTQYF.